This T cell receptor beta chain comes out of a study of CD8 T cells in ankylosing spondylitis (dated by TCRdb to about 2017). The study in broad terms: T cell receptor beta repertoires were profiled in healthy donors and ankylosing spondylitis patients so that disease-linked TCR variants could be found. In total, the full study cohort was made up of some 110 healthy donors and 25 or so ankylosing spondylitis patients. Peripheral blood was sampled, and synovial fluid was additionally collected from ankylosing spondylitis patients. The research as a whole found: Some motif variants had previously been reported in the synovial fluid and blood of reactive arthritis patients, which suggests shared mechanisms of disease initiation. Significant enrichment of the disease-linked clones was reported in matched synovial fluid samples from ankylosing spondylitis patients. A TCR beta motif of fewer than 10 highly homologous amino acid variants appeared characteristic of blood from ankylosing spondylitis patients. The disease-linked clones showed a CD8+ phenotype and occurred at relatively low frequencies in peripheral blood.

In this sample, this clonotype turned up a few times. The antigen it recognizes is unknown. Qualities for individual bases were not recorded, and no much larger clone is one base off. The sequencer was an Illumina HiSeq 2500. Quantitative 5'-RACE with molecular barcodes was the method used to prepare the TCR beta libraries. The source study handled its data this way. Disease-linked TCR variants were identified with a new computational method built on a probabilistic model of VDJ rearrangement. TCRdb cleaned the public reads at Q25 with fastp, built clones with MiXCR and kept in-frame beta chains. Rows are combined by CDR3 protein, so each entry shows the most common genes and DNA. The authors' filters were not applied to this entry. The sample contains hundreds of thousands of distinct CDR3 sequences, approximately 10% of them found a single time. Less than 0.65% of the sample is in the top ten clones.

As encoded in the germline V gene, CDR1 is SGHTA while CDR2 is FQGNSA. Trimming removed 0 bases from V and 10 bases from J, leaving 7 bases between the germline ends. The CDR3 sequence holds 12 residues, the cysteine and phenylalanine included. CDR3 DNA only is kept here, 36 bases in frame from base 1. The chain employs TRBV7-2 and TRBJ2-1; the D gene is possibly TRBD2, with 6 bases matching. This receptor was taken from a male donor with ankylosing spondylitis. Sequenced material: blood, either unsorted or a sorted T cell fraction (not recorded which). Here is the DNA: TGTGCCAGCAGCTTAGCACTAGCCGAGCAGTTCTTC. This sequence encodes CASSLALAEQFF.